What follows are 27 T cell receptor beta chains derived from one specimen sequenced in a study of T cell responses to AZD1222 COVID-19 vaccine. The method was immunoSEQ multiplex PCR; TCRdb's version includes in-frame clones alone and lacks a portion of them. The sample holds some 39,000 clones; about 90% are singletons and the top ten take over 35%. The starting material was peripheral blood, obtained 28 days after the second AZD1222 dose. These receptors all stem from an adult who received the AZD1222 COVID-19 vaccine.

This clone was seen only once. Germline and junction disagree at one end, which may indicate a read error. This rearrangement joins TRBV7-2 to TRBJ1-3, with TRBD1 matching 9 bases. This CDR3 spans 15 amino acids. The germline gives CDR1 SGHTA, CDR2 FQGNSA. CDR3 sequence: CAGSQGQGTGNTIYF. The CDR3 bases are TGTGCCGGCAGCCAAGGACAGGGGACTGGAAACACCATATATTTT.

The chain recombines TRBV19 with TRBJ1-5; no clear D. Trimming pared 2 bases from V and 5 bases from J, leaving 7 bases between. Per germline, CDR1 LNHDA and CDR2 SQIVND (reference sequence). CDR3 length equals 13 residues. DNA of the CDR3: TGTGCCAGTAGTATAAGTCGGGATCAGCCCCAGCATTTT. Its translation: CASSISRDQPQHF.

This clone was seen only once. In DNA, the CDR3 is TGTGCCAGCAGGGGGGGAGATACGCAGTATTTT. It is translated as CASRGGDTQYF. The chain recombines TRBV6-1 with TRBJ2-3; D might be TRBD2 (6 bases). CDR3 length equals 11 residues. Trimming took off 6 bases at V and 5 bases at J, with 6 bases between the two ends. Germline V gene sequence: CDR1 MNHNS, CDR2 SASEGT.

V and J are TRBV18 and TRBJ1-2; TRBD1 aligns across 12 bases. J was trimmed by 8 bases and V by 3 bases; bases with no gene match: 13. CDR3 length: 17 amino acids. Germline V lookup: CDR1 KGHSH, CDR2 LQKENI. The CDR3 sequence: CASSPSTGTGGLGGYTF. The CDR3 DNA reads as TGTGCCAGCTCACCTTCTACCGGGACAGGGGGCTTAGGGGGCTACACCTTC.

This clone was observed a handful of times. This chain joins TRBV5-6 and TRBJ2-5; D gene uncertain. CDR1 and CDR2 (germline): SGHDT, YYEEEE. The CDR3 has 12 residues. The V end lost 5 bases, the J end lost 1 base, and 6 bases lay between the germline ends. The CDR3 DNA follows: TGTGCCAGCAGATGGGGCCAAGAGACCCAGTACTTC. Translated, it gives CASRWGQETQYF.

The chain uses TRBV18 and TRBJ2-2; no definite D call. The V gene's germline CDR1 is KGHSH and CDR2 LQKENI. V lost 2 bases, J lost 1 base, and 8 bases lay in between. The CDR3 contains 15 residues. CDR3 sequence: CASSPASQNTGELFF. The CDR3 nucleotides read TGTGCCAGCTCACCAGCTAGTCAGAACACCGGGGAGCTGTTTTTT. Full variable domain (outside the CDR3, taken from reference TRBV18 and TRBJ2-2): NAGVMQNPRHLVRRRGQEARLRCSPMKGHSHVYWYRQLPEEGLKFMVYLQKENIIDESGMPKERFSAEFPKEGPSILRIQQVVRGDSAAYFCASSPASQNTGELFFGEGSRLTVL.

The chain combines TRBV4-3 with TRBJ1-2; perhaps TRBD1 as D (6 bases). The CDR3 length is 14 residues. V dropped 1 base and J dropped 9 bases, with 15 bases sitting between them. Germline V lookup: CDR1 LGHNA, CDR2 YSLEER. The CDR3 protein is CASSQGRTQGSYTF. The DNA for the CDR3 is TGCGCCAGCAGCCAAGGACGGACGCAGGGGAGCTACACCTTC.

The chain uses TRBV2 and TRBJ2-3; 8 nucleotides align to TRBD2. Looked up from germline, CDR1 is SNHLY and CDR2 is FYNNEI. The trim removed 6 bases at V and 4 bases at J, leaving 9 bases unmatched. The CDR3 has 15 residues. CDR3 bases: TGTGCCAGCAGCCCCACCGGGACTAGACCAGATACGCAGTATTTT. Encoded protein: CASSPTGTRPDTQYF.

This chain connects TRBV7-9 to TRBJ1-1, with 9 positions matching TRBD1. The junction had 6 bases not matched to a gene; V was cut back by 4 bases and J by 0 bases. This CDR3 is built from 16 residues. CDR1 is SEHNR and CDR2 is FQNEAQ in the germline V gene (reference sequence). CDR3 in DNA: TGTGCCAGCAGCTCGGGACAGGGAGTCATGAACACTGAAGCTTTCTTT. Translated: CASSSGQGVMNTEAFF.

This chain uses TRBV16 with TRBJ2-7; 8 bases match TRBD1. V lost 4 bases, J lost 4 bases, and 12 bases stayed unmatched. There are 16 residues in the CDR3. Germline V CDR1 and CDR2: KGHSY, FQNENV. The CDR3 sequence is CASSRSGTGGGYEQYF. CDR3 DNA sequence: TGTGCCAGCAGCCGGTCCGGGACAGGAGGTGGGTACGAGCAGTACTTC.

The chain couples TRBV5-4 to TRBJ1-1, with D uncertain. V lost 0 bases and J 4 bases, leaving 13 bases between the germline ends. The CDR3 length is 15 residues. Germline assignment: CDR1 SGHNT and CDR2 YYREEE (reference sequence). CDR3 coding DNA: TGTGCCAGCAGCTTGGCTGGCGTAATGGGCACTGAAGCTTTCTTT. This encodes CASSLAGVMGTEAFF.

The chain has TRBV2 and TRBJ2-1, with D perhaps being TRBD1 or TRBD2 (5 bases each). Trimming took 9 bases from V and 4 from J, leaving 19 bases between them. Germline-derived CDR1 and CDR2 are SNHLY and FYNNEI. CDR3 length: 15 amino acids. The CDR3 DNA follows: TGTGCCAGTTCTCTTTTGGGGGAGCAATACAATGAGCAGTTCTTC. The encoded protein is CASSLLGEQYNEQFF.

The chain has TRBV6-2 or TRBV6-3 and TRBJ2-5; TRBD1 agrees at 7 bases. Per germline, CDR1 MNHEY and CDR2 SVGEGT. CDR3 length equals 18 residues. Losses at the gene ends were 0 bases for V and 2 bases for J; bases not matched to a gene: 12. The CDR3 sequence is CASSYSRLRGQRQETQYF. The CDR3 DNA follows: TGTGCCAGCAGTTACTCCCGGCTTAGGGGGCAAAGACAAGAGACCCAGTACTTC.

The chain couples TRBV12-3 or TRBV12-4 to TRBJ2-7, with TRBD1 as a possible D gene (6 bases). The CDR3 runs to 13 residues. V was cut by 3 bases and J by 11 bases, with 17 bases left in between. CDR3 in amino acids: CASSLSGQTKKYF. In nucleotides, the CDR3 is TGTGCCAGCAGTTTGTCGGGACAAACTAAGAAGTACTTC.

As DNA, the CDR3 is TGCGCCAGCAGCATAGAACCGAACTATGGCTACACCTTC. It is translated as CASSIEPNYGYTF. The chain recombines TRBV5-1 with TRBJ1-2; no definite D call. The V and J ends lost 4 bases and 2 bases respectively, with 9 bases between them. From germline, CDR1 is SGHRS and CDR2 YFSETQ. The CDR3 contains 13 residues.

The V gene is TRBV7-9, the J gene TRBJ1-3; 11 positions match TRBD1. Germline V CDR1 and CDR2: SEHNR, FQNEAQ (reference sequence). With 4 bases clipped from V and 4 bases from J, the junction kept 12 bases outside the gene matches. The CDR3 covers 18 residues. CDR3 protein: CASSYRRVDRGLGNTIYF. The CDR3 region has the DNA TGTGCCAGCAGCTACCGCCGTGTGGACAGGGGGCTCGGAAACACCATATATTTT.

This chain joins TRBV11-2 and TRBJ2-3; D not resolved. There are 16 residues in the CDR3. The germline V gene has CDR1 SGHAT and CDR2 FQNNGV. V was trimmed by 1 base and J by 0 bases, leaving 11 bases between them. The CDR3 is CASSLGFGSSTDTQYF. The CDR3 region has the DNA TGTGCCAGCAGCTTAGGCTTTGGGTCAAGCACAGATACGCAGTATTTT.

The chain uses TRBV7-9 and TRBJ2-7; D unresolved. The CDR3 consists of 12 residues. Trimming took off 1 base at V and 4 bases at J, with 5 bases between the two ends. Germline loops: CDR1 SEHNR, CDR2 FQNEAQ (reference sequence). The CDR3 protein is CASSLVSYEQYF. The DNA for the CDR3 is TGTGCCAGCAGCTTAGTATCATACGAGCAGTACTTC.

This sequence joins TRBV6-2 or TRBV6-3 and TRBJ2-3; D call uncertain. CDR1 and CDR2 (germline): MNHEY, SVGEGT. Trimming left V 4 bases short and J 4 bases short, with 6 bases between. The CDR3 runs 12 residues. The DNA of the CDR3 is TGTGCCAGCAGTTCCAAGCCAGATACGCAGTATTTT. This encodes CASSSKPDTQYF.

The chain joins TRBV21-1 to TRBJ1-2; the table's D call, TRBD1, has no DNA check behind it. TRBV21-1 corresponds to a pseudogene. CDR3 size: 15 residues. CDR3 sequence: CASSKALPSNYGYTF. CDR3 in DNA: TGTGCCAGCAGCAAAGCCCTTCCCAGTAACTATGGCTACACCTTC.

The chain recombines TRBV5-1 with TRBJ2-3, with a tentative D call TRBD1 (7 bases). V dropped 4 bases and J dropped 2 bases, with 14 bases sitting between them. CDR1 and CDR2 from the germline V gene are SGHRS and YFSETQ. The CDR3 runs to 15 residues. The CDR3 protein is CASSPTGTFTDTQYF. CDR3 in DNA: TGCGCCAGCAGCCCGACAGGGACTTTCACAGATACGCAGTATTTT.

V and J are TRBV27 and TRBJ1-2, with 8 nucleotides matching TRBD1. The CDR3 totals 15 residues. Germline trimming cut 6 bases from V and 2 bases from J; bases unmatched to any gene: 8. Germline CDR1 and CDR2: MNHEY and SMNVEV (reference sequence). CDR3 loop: CASSLRQGRNYGYTF. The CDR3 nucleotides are TGTGCCAGCAGCCTAAGACAGGGGAGGAACTATGGCTACACCTTC.

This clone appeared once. The DNA for the CDR3 is TGTGCCAGCAGATTTGGCGGGACAGGGCCCACCGGGGAGCTGTTTTTT. It specifies CASRFGGTGPTGELFF. The chain is built from TRBV27 and TRBJ2-2; 9 nucleotides align to TRBD1. J was trimmed by 4 bases and V by 6 bases; bases with no gene match: 9. The germline gives CDR1 MNHEY, CDR2 SMNVEV (reference sequence). This CDR3 is built from 16 residues.

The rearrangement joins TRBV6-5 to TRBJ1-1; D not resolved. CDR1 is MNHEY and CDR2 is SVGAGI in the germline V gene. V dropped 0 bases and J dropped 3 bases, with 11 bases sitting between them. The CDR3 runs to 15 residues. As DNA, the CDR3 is TGTGCCAGCAGTTACTCCAGATCGGTGGACACTGAAGCTTTCTTT. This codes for CASSYSRSVDTEAFF.

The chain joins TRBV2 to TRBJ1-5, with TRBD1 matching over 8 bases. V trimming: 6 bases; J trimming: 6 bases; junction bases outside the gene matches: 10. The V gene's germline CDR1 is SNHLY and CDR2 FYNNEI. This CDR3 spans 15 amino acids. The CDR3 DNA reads TGTGCCAGCAGAGACCCCAGGGGGCAAGTTCAGCCCCAGCATTTT. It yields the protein CASRDPRGQVQPQHF.

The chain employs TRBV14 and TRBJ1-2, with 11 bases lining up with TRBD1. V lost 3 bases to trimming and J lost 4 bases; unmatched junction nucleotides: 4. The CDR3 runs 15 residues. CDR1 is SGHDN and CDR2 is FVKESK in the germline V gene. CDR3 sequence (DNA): TGTGCCAGCAGCCACGGGACAGGGGGTATCTATGGCTACACCTTC. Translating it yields CASSHGTGGIYGYTF.

This CDR3 is CASSLVSQGWYGYTF. DNA of the CDR3: TGTGCCAGCAGCTTGGTCTCTCAGGGGTGGTATGGCTACACCTTC. The chain carries TRBV5-4 and TRBJ1-2, with D possibly matching TRBD1 (6 bases). The CDR3 consists of 15 residues. V shed 0 bases and J shed 5 bases, with 14 bases lying between them. Germline V gene sequence: CDR1 SGHNT, CDR2 YYREEE (reference sequence).